This T cell receptor beta chain was sequenced during a study of blood T cell repertoires in COVID-19. Overall study context: Whether acute or convalescent, the COVID-19 samples came from the United States, Italy and Spain. T cells, B-cell-depleted T cells, or PBMCs provided the cDNA or gDNA that served as material.

After removal of 6 bases from V and 7 bases from J, the junction contained 8 bases not matched to a gene. The CDR3 extends over 15 amino acids. Germline V CDR1 and CDR2: LNHDA, SQIVND (reference sequence). Original methodology: Estimates of nucleated cell counts were drawn from the amplification of reference gene primers. Profiling relied on immunoSEQ multiplex PCR, and the TCRdb table lists in-frame clones only, not all of them. V and J calls and clone size are those listed in that table; D and trimming were worked out from the DNA. The table lists more than 200,000 clones, roughly 84% of them singletons. In terms of age and location, participants ranged from about 18 to 90 years and lived in approximately 24 US areas.

This clonotype was obtained from a man under 40 in a cohort exposed to, infected with or recovered from COVID-19 (not recorded which). This chain links TRBV19 with TRBJ1-6, with TRBD1 matching 8 bases. Sequenced sample: PBMCs or T cells enriched from blood (not recorded which). The CDR3 DNA reads TGTGCCAGTAGAATTGGACAGGGTCTCAATTCACCCCTCCACTTT. As protein: CASRIGQGLNSPLHF.